Shown below are 17 T cell receptor beta chains from a single sample sequenced in a study of shared clonotypes between healthy human individuals. Sequencing used immunoSEQ multiplex PCR; TCRdb keeps in-frame clones, though not all of them. The repertoire holds about 1.5 million clones, with 95% to 99% as singletons. Sequences were obtained from naive CD4+ T cells sorted from blood. Sample subset: CD45RA+ positively selected. All receptors come from a young man in good health.

Concerning this clone itself: Other nucleotide sequences from this sample produce the same CDR3. The chain recombines TRBV5-1 with TRBJ1-5; D perhaps matches TRBD1 (6 bases). CDR1 is SGHRS, CDR2 YFSETQ, per germline. CDR3 length: 15 amino acids. V lost 0 bases and J lost 0, with 7 bases in between. This CDR3 reads CASSLDRASNQPQHF. The CDR3 DNA reads as TGCGCCAGCAGCTTGGACAGGGCTAGCAATCAGCCCCAGCATTTT.

The chain has TRBV5-1 and TRBJ2-3, with 7 positions matching TRBD1. CDR3 size: 14 residues. Germline V gives CDR1 SGHRS, CDR2 YFSETQ. V gave up 2 bases and J gave up 3 bases; unmatched junction bases: 3. The DNA of the CDR3 is TGCGCCAGCAGCTTTGAGACAGGGACAGATACGCAGTATTTT. Protein product: CASSFETGTDTQYF.

The CDR3 nucleotides read TGTGCCATCAGCGCCCCGTCCGGGGGCAGGGGGCTTGACACTGAAGCTTTCTTT. As protein: CAISAPSGGRGLDTEAFF. V is TRBV10-3 and J is TRBJ1-1; 8 nucleotides align to TRBD1. The germline V gene encodes CDR1 ENHRY and CDR2 SYGVKD. The CDR3 length is 18 residues. The J segment lost 3 bases and the V segment lost 6 bases, leaving 18 bases of the junction unmatched.

The gene calls are TRBV6-6 and TRBJ2-1, with D hard to call. Trimming took 2 bases from V and 2 from J, leaving 10 bases between them. Germline V gene lookup returns CDR1 MNHNY and CDR2 SVGAGI (reference sequence). This CDR3 has 15 residues. CDR3 bases: TGTGCCAGCAGTTACACGGAACCTACCTACAATGAGCAGTTCTTC. This gives the protein CASSYTEPTYNEQFF.

This clone was detected once. The chain employs TRBV29-1 and TRBJ2-5; D gene uncertain. In germline, CDR1 is SQVTM, CDR2 ANQGSEA. This CDR3 comprises 12 residues. Trimming took off 5 bases at V and 4 bases at J, with 11 bases between the two ends. The CDR3 coding sequence is TGCAGCGTTCGAGTCCTCCGAGAGACCCAGTACTTC. Amino acid sequence: CSVRVLRETQYF. Full variable domain (missing parts from reference TRBV29-1 and TRBJ2-5): SAVISQKPSRDICQRGTSLTIQCQVDSQVTMMFWYRQQPGQSLTLIATANQGSEATYESGFVIDKFPISRPNLTFSTLTVSNMSPEDSSIYLCSVRVLRETQYFGPGTRLLVL.

V is TRBV7-9 and J is TRBJ2-3; D ambiguous. In germline, CDR1 is SEHNR, CDR2 FQNEAQ (reference sequence). V dropped 0 bases and J dropped 0 bases, with 13 bases sitting between them. The length of the CDR3 is 17 residues. In DNA form, the CDR3 reads TGTGCCAGCAGCTTAGCGCTAAGTGGGTTGAGCACAGATACGCAGTATTTT. It specifies CASSLALSGLSTDTQYF.

The V call is TRBV10-3, the J call TRBJ2-7; D might be TRBD1 or TRBD2, each matching 5 bases. V was pared by 5 bases and J by 1 base, with 12 bases between. Germline-derived CDR1 and CDR2 are ENHRY and SYGVKD. The CDR3 runs to 14 residues. The CDR3 protein is CAISSGARSYEQYF. CDR3 bases: TGTGCCATCAGTTCCGGGGCCCGGTCCTACGAGCAGTACTTC.

A word on this clone: The sample holds other DNA sequences that translate to the same CDR3. J is TRBJ2-3 and V is TRBV2, with TRBD1 matching over 8 bases. J lost 2 bases, V lost 4 bases, and 2 bases had no gene match. This CDR3 has 14 residues. Germline V gene data show CDR1 as SNHLY and CDR2 as FYNNEI. CDR3 DNA: TGTGCCAGCAGTGGACAGGGGTACACAGATACGCAGTATTTT. This translates into CASSGQGYTDTQYF.

This clone was observed once. CDR3 DNA sequence: TGTGCCAGCAGCTTGACGTCCTCCTCCTCCTACAATGAGCAGTTCTTC. Translated: CASSLTSSSSYNEQFF. The V gene is TRBV5-5, the J gene TRBJ2-1; D gene uncertain. Looked up from germline, CDR1 is SGHKS and CDR2 is YYEKEE (reference sequence). The CDR3 loop spans 16 amino acids. Trimming left V 1 base short and J 0 bases short, with 11 bases between.

The count of this clone is one. This sequence joins TRBV18 and TRBJ1-1; D is uncertain. The germline V gene encodes CDR1 KGHSH and CDR2 LQKENI. Trimming pared 3 bases from V and 0 bases from J, leaving 11 bases between. CDR3 size: 15 residues. The CDR3 coding sequence is TGTGCCAGCTCACCTGGGGATTTCATGAACACTGAAGCTTTCTTT. Its protein is CASSPGDFMNTEAFF.

The DNA of the CDR3 is TGTGCCAGCATCTCGGGGCTAGCGGGAAAAGAGACCCAGTACTTC. Its protein product is CASISGLAGKETQYF. The rearrangement uses TRBV7-2 and TRBJ2-5, with 9 bases fitting TRBD2. Trimming removed 7 bases from V and 3 bases from J; junction bases left unmatched: 9. CDR1 and CDR2 (germline): SGHTA, FQGNSA. This CDR3 region has 15 residues. The variable domain in full, completed from reference TRBV7-2 and TRBJ2-5, reads GAGVSQSPSNKVTEKGKDVELRCDPISGHTALYWYRQSLGQGLEFLIYFQGNSAPDKSGLPSDRFSAERTGGSVSTLTIQRTQQEDSAVYLCASISGLAGKETQYFGPGTRLLVL.

The V gene is TRBV5-8, the J gene TRBJ2-3; D is unclear. Germline V gene sequence: CDR1 SGHTS, CDR2 YDEGEE. The V end lost 1 base, the J end lost 2 bases, and 5 bases lay between the germline ends. This CDR3 region has 13 residues. The CDR3 nucleotides are TGTGCCAGCAGCTTGCAGCACACAGATACGCAGTATTTT. Translation gives CASSLQHTDTQYF. Looking up the rest from reference TRBV5-8 and TRBJ2-3 gives the full variable domain: EAGVTQSPTHLIKTRGQQATLRCSPISGHTSVYWYQQALGLGLQFLLWYDEGEERNRGNFPPRFSGRQFPNYSSELNVNALELEDSALYLCASSLQHTDTQYFGPGTRLTVL.

The chain has TRBV28 and TRBJ1-3; D is undetermined. The length of the CDR3 is 14 residues. Germline CDR1 reads MDHEN; CDR2 reads SYDVKM. V was shortened by 5 bases and J by 4 bases, with 12 bases between the two germline ends. DNA for the CDR3: TGTGCCAGCAGTCCCTCCGATTTGGGAAACACCATATATTTT. This encodes CASSPSDLGNTIYF.

The rearrangement joins TRBV5-1 to TRBJ2-3; 9 bases agree with TRBD2. The J segment lost 7 bases and the V segment lost 3 bases, leaving 9 bases of the junction unmatched. This CDR3 is built from 15 residues. Looked up from germline, CDR1 is SGHRS and CDR2 is YFSETQ. Here the CDR3 DNA reads TGCGCCAGCAGCTCCAATAGCGGGAGCGTCTATACGCAGTATTTT. Translating gives CASSSNSGSVYTQYF.

The CDR3 spells CASSYIDRDGLFF. The CDR3 DNA follows: TGTGCCAGCAGTTATATAGACAGGGATGGGCTGTTTTTT. This sequence joins TRBV6-6 and TRBJ1-4, with TRBD1 matching 7 bases. The V segment lost 3 bases and the J segment 14 bases; nucleotides outside the gene matches: 9. The length of the CDR3 is 13 residues. The germline gives CDR1 MNHNY, CDR2 SVGAGI (reference sequence).

In its sample, this clone was seen once. The gene calls are TRBV5-4 and TRBJ1-2, with 8 bases fitting TRBD1. This CDR3 has 16 amino acids. The V gene's germline CDR1 is SGHNT and CDR2 YYREEE (reference sequence). Losses at the gene ends were 0 bases for V and 4 bases for J; bases not matched to a gene: 8. This CDR3 is CASSLGSGGELYGYTF. In DNA, the CDR3 is TGTGCCAGCAGCTTGGGATCAGGGGGCGAGCTCTATGGCTACACCTTC.

J is TRBJ2-2 and V is TRBV11-2, with D hard to call. With 5 bases removed from V and 7 bases from J, the gap between germline ends came to 14 bases. Per the germline V gene, CDR1 is SGHAT and CDR2 is FQNNGV. This CDR3 has 14 residues. The CDR3 sequence: CASSLKPKIGELFF. The CDR3 DNA sequence: TGTGCCAGCAGCCTGAAACCCAAGATCGGGGAGCTGTTTTTT. The full variable domain, completed using reference TRBV11-2 and TRBJ2-2, is EAGVAQSPRYKIIEKRQSVAFWCNPISGHATLYWYQQILGQGPKLLIQFQNNGVVDDSQLPKDRFSAERLKGVDSTLKIQPAKLEDSAVYLCASSLKPKIGELFFGEGSRLTVL.